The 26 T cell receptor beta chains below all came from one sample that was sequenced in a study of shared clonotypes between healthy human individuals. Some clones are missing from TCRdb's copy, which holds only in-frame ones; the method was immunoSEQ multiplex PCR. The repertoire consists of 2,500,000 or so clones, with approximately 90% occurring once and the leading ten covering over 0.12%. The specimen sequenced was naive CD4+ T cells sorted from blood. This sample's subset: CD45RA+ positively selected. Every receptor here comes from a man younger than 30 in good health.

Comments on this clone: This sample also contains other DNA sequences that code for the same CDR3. The CDR3 protein is CASSPLSNYGYTF. The DNA of the CDR3 is TGTGCCAGCTCACCTCTGTCCAACTATGGCTACACCTTC. The chain joins TRBV18 to TRBJ1-2; D gene ambiguous. V gave up 3 bases and J gave up 2 bases, with 7 bases separating them. The length of the CDR3 is 13 residues. The V gene's germline CDR1 is KGHSH and CDR2 LQKENI.

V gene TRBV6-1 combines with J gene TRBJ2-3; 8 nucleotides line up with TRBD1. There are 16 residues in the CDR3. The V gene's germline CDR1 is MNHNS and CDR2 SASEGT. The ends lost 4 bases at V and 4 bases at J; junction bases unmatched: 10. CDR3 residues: CASSAVGQGPADTQYF. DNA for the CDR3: TGTGCCAGCAGTGCGGTAGGACAGGGACCCGCAGATACGCAGTATTTT.

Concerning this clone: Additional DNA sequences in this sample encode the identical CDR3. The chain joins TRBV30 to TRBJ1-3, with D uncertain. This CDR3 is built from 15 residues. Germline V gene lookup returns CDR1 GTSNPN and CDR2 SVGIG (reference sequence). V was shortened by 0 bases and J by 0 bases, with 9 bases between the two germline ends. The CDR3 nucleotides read TGTGCCTGGAGTGTCCGAGCTGGCTCTGGAAACACCATATATTTT. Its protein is CAWSVRAGSGNTIYF.

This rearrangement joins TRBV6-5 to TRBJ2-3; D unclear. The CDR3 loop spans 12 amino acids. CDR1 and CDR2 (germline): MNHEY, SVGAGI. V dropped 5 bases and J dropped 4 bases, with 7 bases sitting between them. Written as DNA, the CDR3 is TGTGCCAGCAGTCGAGACCCAGATACGCAGTATTTT. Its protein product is CASSRDPDTQYF.

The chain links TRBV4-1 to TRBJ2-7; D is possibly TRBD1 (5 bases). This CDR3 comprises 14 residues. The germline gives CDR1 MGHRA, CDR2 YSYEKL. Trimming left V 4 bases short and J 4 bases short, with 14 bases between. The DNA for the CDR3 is TGCGCCAGCAGCCCCTGGACACCCCCATACGAGCAGTACTTC. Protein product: CASSPWTPPYEQYF.

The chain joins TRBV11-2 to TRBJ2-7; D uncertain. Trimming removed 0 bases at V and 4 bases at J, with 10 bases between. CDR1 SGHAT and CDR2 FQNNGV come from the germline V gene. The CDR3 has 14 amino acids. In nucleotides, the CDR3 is TGTGCCAGCAGCTTAGACCGGGCAACTTACGAGCAGTACTTC. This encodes CASSLDRATYEQYF.

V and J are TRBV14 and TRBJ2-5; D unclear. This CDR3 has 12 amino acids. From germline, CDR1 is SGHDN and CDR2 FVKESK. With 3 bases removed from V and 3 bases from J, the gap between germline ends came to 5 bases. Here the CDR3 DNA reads TGTGCCAGCAGCCAGTCTGAAGAGACCCAGTACTTC. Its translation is CASSQSEETQYF. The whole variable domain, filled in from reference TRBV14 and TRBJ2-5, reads EAGVTQFPSHSVIEKGQTVTLRCDPISGHDNLYWYRRVMGKEIKFLLHFVKESKQDESGMPNNRFLAERTGGTYSTLKVQPAELEDSGVYFCASSQSEETQYFGPGTRLLVL.

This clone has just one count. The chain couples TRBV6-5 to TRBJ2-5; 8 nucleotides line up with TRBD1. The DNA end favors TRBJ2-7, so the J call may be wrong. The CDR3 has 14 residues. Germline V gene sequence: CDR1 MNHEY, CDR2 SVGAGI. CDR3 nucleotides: TGTGCCAGCAGTGGTCCGGGACAGGTATTCGAGCAGTACTTC. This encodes CASSGPGQVFEQYF.

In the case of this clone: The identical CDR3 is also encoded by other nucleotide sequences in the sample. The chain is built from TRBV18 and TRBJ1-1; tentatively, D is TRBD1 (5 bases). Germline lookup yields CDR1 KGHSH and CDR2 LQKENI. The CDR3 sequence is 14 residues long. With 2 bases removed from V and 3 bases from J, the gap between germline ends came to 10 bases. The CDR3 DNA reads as TGTGCCAGCTCACCAGGAGGCAGGGACACTGAAGCTTTCTTT. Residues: CASSPGGRDTEAFF.

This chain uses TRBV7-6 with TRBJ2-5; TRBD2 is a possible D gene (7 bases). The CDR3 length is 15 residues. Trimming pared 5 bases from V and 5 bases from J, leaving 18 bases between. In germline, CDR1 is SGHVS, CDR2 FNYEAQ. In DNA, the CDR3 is TGTGCCAGCAGCCCGAGTAGGGGGGGCGCTGAGACCCAGTACTTC. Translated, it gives CASSPSRGGAETQYF.

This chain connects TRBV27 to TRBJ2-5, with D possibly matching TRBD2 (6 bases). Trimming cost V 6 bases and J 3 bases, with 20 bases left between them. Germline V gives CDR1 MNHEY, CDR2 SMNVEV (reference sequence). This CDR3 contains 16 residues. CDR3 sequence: CASRESDGAGKETQYF. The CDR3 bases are TGTGCCAGCAGGGAATCGGACGGAGCGGGCAAAGAGACCCAGTACTTC.

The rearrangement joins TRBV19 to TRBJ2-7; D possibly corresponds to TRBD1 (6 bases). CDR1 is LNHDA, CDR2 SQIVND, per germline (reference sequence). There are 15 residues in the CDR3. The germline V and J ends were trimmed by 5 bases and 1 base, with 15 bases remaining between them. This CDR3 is CASSSDPTGSYEQYF. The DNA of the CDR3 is TGTGCCAGTAGTTCCGATCCGACAGGTTCCTACGAGCAGTACTTC. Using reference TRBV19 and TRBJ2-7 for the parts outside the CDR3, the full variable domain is DGGITQSPKYLFRKEGQNVTLSCEQNLNHDAMYWYRQDPGQGLRLIYYSQIVNDFQKGDIAEGYSVSREKKESFPLTVTSAQKNPTAFYLCASSSDPTGSYEQYFGPGTRLTVT.

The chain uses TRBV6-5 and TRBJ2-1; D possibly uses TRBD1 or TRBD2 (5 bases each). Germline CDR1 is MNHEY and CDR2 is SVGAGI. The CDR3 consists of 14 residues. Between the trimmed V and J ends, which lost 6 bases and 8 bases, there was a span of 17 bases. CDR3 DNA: TGTGCCAGCAGGAGGGGCTCCAGTGGGTATGAGCAGTTCTTC. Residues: CASRRGSSGYEQFF.

CDR3 DNA: TGTGCCAGCTCACGCAAGGGAACAGGGGATTCTTACGAGCAGTACTTC. Residues: CASSRKGTGDSYEQYF. V is TRBV18 and J is TRBJ2-7, with 7 bases lining up with TRBD1. Germline values: CDR1 KGHSH, CDR2 LQKENI. V was clipped by 4 bases and J by 4 bases; unmatched bases: 13. The CDR3 runs to 16 residues. Drawing the rest from reference TRBV18 and TRBJ2-7, the complete variable domain is NAGVMQNPRHLVRRRGQEARLRCSPMKGHSHVYWYRQLPEEGLKFMVYLQKENIIDESGMPKERFSAEFPKEGPSILRIQQVVRGDSAAYFCASSRKGTGDSYEQYFGPGTRLTVT.

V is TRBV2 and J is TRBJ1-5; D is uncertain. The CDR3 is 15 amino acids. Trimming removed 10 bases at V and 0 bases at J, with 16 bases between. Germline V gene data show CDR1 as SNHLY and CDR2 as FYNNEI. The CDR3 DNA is TGTGCCACCAAATCGGGGTCGTTTAGCAATCAGCCCCAGCATTTT. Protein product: CATKSGSFSNQPQHF.

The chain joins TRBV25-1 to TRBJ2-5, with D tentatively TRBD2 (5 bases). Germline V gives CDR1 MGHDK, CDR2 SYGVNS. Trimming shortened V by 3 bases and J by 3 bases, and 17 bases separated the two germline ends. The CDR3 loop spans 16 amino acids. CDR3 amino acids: CASSDLGTGLKETQYF. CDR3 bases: TGTGCCAGCAGTGATCTGGGAACGGGGTTAAAAGAGACCCAGTACTTC.

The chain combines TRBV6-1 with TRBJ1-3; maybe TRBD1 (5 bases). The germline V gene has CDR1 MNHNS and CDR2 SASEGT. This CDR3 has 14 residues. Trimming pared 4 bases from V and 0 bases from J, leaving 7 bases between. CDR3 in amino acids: CASSGTSSGNTIYF. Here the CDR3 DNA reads TGTGCCAGCAGTGGGACAAGCTCTGGAAACACCATATATTTT.

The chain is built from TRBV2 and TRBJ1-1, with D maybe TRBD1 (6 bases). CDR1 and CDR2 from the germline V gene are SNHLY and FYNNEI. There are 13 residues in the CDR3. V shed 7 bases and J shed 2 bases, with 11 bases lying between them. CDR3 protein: CASTARGNTEAFF. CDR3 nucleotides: TGTGCCAGCACGGCCAGGGGCAACACTGAAGCTTTCTTT. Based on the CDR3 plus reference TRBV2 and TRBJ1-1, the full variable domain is EPEVTQTPSHQVTQMGQEVILRCVPISNHLYFYWYRQILGQKVEFLVSFYNNEISEKSEIFDDQFSVERPDGSNFTLKIRSTKLEDSAMYFCASTARGNTEAFFGQGTRLTVV.

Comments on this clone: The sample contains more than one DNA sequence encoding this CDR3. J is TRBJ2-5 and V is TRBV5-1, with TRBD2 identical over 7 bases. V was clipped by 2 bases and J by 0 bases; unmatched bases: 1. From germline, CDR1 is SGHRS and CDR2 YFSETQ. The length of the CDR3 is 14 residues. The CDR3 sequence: CASSLAGNQETQYF. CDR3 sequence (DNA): TGCGCCAGCAGCTTAGCGGGGAACCAAGAGACCCAGTACTTC. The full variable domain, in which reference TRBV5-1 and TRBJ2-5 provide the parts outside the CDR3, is KAGVTQTPRYLIKTRGQQVTLSCSPISGHRSVSWYQQTPGQGLQFLFEYFSETQRNKGNFPGRFSGRQFSNSRSEMNVSTLELGDSALYLCASSLAGNQETQYFGPGTRLLVL.

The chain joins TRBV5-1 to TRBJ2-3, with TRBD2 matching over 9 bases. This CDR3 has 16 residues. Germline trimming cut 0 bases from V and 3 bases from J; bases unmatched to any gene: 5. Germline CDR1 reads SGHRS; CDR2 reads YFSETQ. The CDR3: CASSLEAGGPTDTQYF. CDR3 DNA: TGCGCCAGCAGCTTGGAGGCGGGAGGGCCTACAGATACGCAGTATTTT.

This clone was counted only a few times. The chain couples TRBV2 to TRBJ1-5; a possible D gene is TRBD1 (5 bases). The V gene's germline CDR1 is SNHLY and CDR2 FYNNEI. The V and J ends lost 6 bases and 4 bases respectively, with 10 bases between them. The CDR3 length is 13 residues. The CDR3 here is CASSGDVNQPQHF. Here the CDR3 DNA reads TGTGCCAGCAGCGGGGACGTGAATCAGCCCCAGCATTTT.

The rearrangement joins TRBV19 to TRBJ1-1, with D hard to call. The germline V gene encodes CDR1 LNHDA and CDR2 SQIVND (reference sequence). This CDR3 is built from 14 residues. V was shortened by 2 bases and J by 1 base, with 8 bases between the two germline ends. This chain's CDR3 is CASSIPRTNTEAFF. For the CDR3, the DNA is TGTGCCAGTAGTATACCAAGGACGAACACTGAAGCTTTCTTT.

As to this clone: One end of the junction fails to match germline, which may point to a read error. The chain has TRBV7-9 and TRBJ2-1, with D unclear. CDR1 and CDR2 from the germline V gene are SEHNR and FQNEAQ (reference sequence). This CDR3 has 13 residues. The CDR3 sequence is CVSSSQAAERQFF. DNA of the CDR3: TGTGTCAGCAGCTCTCAAGCCGCTGAACGGCAGTTCTTC.

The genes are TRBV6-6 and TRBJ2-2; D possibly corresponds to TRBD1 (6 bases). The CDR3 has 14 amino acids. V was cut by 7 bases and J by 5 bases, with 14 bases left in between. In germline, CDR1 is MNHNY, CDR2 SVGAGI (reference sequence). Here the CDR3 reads CASNIPGQTGELFF. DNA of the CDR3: TGTGCCAGCAATATACCTGGACAGACCGGGGAGCTGTTTTTT.

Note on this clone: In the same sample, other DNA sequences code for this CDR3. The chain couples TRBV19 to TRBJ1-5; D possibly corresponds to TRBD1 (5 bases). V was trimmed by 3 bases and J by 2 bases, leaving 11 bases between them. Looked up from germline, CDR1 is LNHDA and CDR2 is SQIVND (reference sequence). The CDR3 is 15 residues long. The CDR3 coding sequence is TGTGCCAGTAGTATTCAGGGTACGGGCAATCAGCCCCAGCATTTT. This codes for CASSIQGTGNQPQHF. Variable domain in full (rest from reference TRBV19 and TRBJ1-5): DGGITQSPKYLFRKEGQNVTLSCEQNLNHDAMYWYRQDPGQGLRLIYYSQIVNDFQKGDIAEGYSVSREKKESFPLTVTSAQKNPTAFYLCASSIQGTGNQPQHFGDGTRLSIL.

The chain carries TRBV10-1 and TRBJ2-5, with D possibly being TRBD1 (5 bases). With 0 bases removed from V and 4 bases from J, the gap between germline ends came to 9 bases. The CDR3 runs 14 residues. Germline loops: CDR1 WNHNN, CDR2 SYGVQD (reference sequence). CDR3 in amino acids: CASSESQGRETQYF. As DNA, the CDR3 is TGCGCCAGCAGTGAGTCCCAGGGTCGAGAGACCCAGTACTTC.